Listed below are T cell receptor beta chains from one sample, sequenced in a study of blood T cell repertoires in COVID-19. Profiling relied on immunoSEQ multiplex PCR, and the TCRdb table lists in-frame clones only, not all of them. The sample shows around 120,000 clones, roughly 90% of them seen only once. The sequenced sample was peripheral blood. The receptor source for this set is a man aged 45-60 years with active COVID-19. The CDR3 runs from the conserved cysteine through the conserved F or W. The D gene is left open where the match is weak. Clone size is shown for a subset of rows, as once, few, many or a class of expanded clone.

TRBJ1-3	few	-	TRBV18	TGTGCCAGCTCAGAACCAGGACAGAGCTCTGGAAACACCATATATTTT	CASSEPGQSSGNTIYF
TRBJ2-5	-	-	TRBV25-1	TGTGCCAGCAGAGGACAGCGAGAAGAGACCCAGTACTTC	CASRGQREETQYF
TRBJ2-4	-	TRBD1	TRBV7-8	TGTGCCAGCAGTTATACAGGGGAAGCCAAAAACATTCAGTACTTC	CASSYTGEAKNIQYF
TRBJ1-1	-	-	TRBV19	TGTGCCAGTAGTATAGCTCAGGGTATGATGTACACTGAAGCTTTCTTT	CASSIAQGMMYTEAFF
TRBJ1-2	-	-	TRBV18	TGTGCCAGCTCACCATCCGGGACAAGGGCCATCTATGGCTACACCTTC	CASSPSGTRAIYGYTF
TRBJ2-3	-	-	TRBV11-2	TGTGCCAGCAGCTTAGCGGGCGGGACAGCCTTCACATATACGCAGTATTTT	CASSLAGGTAFTYTQYF
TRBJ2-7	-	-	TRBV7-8	TGTGCCAGCAGCTTAGGGACTCAATACGAGCAGTACTTC	CASSLGTQYEQYF
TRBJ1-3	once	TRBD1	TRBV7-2	TGTGCCAGCAGCCTGGACAGGGCAACTGGAAACACCATATATTTT	CASSLDRATGNTIYF
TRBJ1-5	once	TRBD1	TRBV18	TGTGCCAGCTCACCTACAGGGGCCTATAGCAATCAGCCCCAGCATTTT	CASSPTGAYSNQPQHF
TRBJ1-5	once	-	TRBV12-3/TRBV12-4	TGTGCCAGCAGTTTTTCAAGCAATCAGCCCCAGCATTTT	CASSFSSNQPQHF
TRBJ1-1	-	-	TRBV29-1	TGCAGCGTCCCTCAACAGGGACCGAACACTGAAGCTTTCTTT	CSVPQQGPNTEAFF
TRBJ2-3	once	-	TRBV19	TGTGCCAGTAGTGACTGGGGCACAGATACGCAGTATTTT	CASSDWGTDTQYF
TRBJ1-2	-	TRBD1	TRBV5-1	TGCGCCAGCACAACCAACACAGGGGGCTATGGCTACACCTTC	CASTTNTGGYGYTF
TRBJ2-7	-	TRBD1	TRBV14	TGTGCCAGCAGCAGGGGACAGGGGCTTACCTACGAGCAGTACTTC	CASSRGQGLTYEQYF
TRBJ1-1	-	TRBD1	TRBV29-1	TGCAGCGTTGAAGCAGGGGACAGGTCATTT	CSVEAGDRSF
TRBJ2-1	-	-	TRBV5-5	TGTGCCTCGGTGACTTCCAGCTCCTACAATGAGCAGTTCTTC	CASVTSSSYNEQFF
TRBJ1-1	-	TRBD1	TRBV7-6	TGTGCCAGCAGCTTACTCGACAGGGGCAACACTGAAGCTTTCTTT	CASSLLDRGNTEAFF
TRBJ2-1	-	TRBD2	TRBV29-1	TGCAGCGCCGGACTAGCGGGAGTTGTAAATGAGCAGTTCTTC	CSAGLAGVVNEQFF
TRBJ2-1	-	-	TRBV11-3	TGTGCCAGCAGCCAAAGACTAACGGGCAGCACCTACAATGAGCAGTTCTTC	CASSQRLTGSTYNEQFF
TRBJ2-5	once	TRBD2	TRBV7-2	TGTGCCAGCAGCCCGGGACTAGCGGACCGCTGGGAGACCCAGTACTTC	CASSPGLADRWETQYF
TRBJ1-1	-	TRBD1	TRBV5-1	TGCGCCAGCAGCTTACGGGACAGGAACACTGAAGCTTTCTTT	CASSLRDRNTEAFF
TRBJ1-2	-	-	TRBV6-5	TGTGCCAGCCATTTCAATCCGGGGGGCTACACCTTC	CASHFNPGGYTF
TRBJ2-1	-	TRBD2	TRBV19	TGTGCCAGTAGTATGTCCCTAGCGGACGTCCAGTTCTTC	CASSMSLADVQFF
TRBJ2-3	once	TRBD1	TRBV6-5	TGTGCCAGCAGAGGGGTCCAGGGGGGCACAGATACGCAGTATTTT	CASRGVQGGTDTQYF
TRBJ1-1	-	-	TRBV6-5	TGTGCCAGCAGTTACTCGAAGAGGGCGGGGACTGAAGCTTTCTTT	CASSYSKRAGTEAFF
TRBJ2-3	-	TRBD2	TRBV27	TGTGCCAGCAGTTTCACCGGGGGGACAGATACGCAGTATTTT	CASSFTGGTDTQYF
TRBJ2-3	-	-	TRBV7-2	TGTGCCAGCAGCTTAGAGGGAGGCCGGTCCGCTCCAGACACGCAGTATTTT	CASSLEGGRSAPDTQYF
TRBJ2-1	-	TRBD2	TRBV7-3	TGTGCCAGCAGCCCTGATCGGACTAGAAGATACAATGAGCAGTTCTTC	CASSPDRTRRYNEQFF
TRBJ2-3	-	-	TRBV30	TGTGCCTGGGATTCTAGCGGCACAGATACGCAGTATTTT	CAWDSSGTDTQYF
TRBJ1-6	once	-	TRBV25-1	TGTGCCAGCAGTGAACCCAACCCGGGGGTCTATAATTCACCCCTCCACTTT	CASSEPNPGVYNSPLHF
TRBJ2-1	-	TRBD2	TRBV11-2	TGTGCCAGCAGCTTAGGTGGGGCGGGAGATTTCTACAATGAGCAGTTCTTC	CASSLGGAGDFYNEQFF
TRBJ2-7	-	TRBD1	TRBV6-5	TGTGCCAGCAGTACCAGACAGGGGTACTACGAGCAGTACTTC	CASSTRQGYYEQYF
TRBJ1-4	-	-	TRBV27	TGTGCCATTCCCTTAAGGGGGAATGAAAAACTGTTTTTT	CAIPLRGNEKLFF
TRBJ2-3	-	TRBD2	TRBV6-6	TGTGCCAGCAGTTTTATGGGGGGGTTCAGCACAGATACGCAGTATTTT	CASSFMGGFSTDTQYF
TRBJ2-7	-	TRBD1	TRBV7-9	TGTGCCAGCAGACTAGGACAGGGGAGCGAGCAGTACTTC	CASRLGQGSEQYF
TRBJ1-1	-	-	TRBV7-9	TGTGCCAGCAAATCCGGGGGAACTGAAGCTTTCTTT	CASKSGGTEAFF
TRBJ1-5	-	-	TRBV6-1	TGTGCCAGCAGTGACAGGGGACGCAATCAGCCCCAGCATTTT	CASSDRGRNQPQHF
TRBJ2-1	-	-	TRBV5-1	TGCGCCAGCAGCCCCCAATTAGAACAGGGTGAGCAGTTCTTC	CASSPQLEQGEQFF
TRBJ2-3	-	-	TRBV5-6	TGTGCCAGCAGCTTCGGGACACCCACAGATACGCAGTATTTT	CASSFGTPTDTQYF
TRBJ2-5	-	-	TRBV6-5	TGTGCCAGCAGTTCTTTGAGTTCCCAGTACTTC	CASSSLSSQYF
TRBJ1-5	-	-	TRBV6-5	TGTGCCAGCAGTCGAGGCGGACAGTCCAATCAGCCCCAGCATTTT	CASSRGGQSNQPQHF
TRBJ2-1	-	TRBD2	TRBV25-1	TGTGCCAGCAGTACACGGACTAGCGGGAGCGGAGCTGAGCAGTTCTTC	CASSTRTSGSGAEQFF
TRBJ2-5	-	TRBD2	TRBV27	TGTGCCAGCAGTCCCCGACTAGCGGGGGGCCCAAAGACCCAGTACTTC	CASSPRLAGGPKTQYF
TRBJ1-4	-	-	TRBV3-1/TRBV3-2	TGTGCCAGCAGCCAGACGCTAAAACAGGGCTCCAATGAAAAACTGTTTTTT	CASSQTLKQGSNEKLFF
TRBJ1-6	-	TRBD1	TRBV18	TGTGCCAGCTCACCACCGGCGACAGGGGGAGAAAGTTCACCCCTCCACTTT	CASSPPATGGESSPLHF
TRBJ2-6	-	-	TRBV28	TGTGCCAGCAGTCCCCCCCCAAACTCTGGGGCCAACGTCCTGACTTTC	CASSPPPNSGANVLTF
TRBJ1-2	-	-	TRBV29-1	TGCAGCGTTGAAGGGGCTCTAACGAACTATGGCTACACCTTC	CSVEGALTNYGYTF
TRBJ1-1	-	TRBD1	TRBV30	TGTGCCTGGAGTCTCCTCGGACAGGGGAACACTGAAGCTTTCTTT	CAWSLLGQGNTEAFF
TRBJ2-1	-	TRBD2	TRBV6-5	TGTGCCAGCAGTTCCCCGGGGGGACTAGGGAATGAGCAGTTCTTC	CASSSPGGLGNEQFF
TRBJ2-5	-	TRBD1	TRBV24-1	TGTGCCACCAGTGAGCCCGGGACAGGGGGGACCCAGTACTTC	CATSEPGTGGTQYF
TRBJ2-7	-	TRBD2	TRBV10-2	TGCGCCAGCAGTGAGTCAAATAGCGGGCCTTACGAGCAGTACTTC	CASSESNSGPYEQYF
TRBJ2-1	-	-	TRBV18	TGTGCCAGCTCAGGACAGCCTCCCGGTGATGAGCAGTTCTTC	CASSGQPPGDEQFF
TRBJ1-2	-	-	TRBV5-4	TGTGCCAGCAGCTTGGCCAGGGCCTATGGCTACACCTTC	CASSLARAYGYTF
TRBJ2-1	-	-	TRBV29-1	TGCAGCGTTGCCGGTTCCTACAATGAGCAGTTCTTC	CSVAGSYNEQFF
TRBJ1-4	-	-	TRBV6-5	TGTGCCAGCAGGCCACAGGGAACTAATGAAAAACTGTTTTTT	CASRPQGTNEKLFF
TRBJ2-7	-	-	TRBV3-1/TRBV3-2	TGTGCCAGCAGCCAAGAGAGGCAGCTAAACTACGAGCAGTACTTC	CASSQERQLNYEQYF
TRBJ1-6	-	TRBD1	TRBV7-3	TGTGCCAGCAGCTCGACAGGGGCGGAGAGATCACCCCTCCACTTT	CASSSTGAERSPLHF